These 3 T cell receptor beta chains share one sample of origin, sequenced in a study of T cells in localized non-small cell lung cancer. Profiled with immunoSEQ multiplex PCR; TCRdb holds only in-frame clones, not every one. Of roughly 40,000 clones detected, around 86% appear once; the ten largest clones hold 7.3%. Sequenced here: peripheral blood mononuclear cells, sampled before any cancer treatment. These receptors were obtained from a male donor aged 60 or over with stage II lung adenocarcinoma.

The chain uses TRBV6-5 and TRBJ2-7; 8 bases line up with TRBD2. CDR1 is MNHEY, CDR2 SVGAGI, per germline. This CDR3 contains 13 residues. J lost 3 bases, V lost 5 bases, and 3 bases had no gene match. The CDR3 reads CASSAGRVYEQYF. The CDR3 coding sequence is TGTGCCAGCAGTGCCGGGAGGGTCTACGAGCAGTACTTC.

The chain uses TRBV18 and TRBJ2-1; 8 nucleotides match TRBD2. From germline, CDR1 is KGHSH and CDR2 LQKENI. This CDR3 contains 16 residues. V was clipped by 2 bases and J by 0 bases; unmatched bases: 3. CDR3 nucleotide sequence: TGTGCCAGCTCACCAGTAGCGGGGCCCTCCTACAATGAGCAGTTCTTC. The encoded protein is CASSPVAGPSYNEQFF.

The chain recombines TRBV11-2 with TRBJ1-2; D call uncertain. The CDR3 contains 11 residues. Germline V gene data show CDR1 as SGHAT and CDR2 as FQNNGV. V lost 5 bases to trimming and J lost 8 bases, with 9 bases between them. The CDR3 loop reads CASSAGPGYTF. As DNA, the CDR3 is TGTGCCAGCAGCGCAGGCCCAGGCTACACCTTC.